Shown below are 25 T cell receptor beta chains from a single sample sequenced in a study of Ad26.COV2.S vaccination and SARS-CoV-2 variants. Repertoires were generated with immunoSEQ multiplex PCR, while TCRdb's copy carries only in-frame clones and drops some. Among roughly 680,000 clones listed, more than 70% were seen once. Treatment meaning: around 19 received Ad26.COV2.S at low or high dose, single or two shots; about five received placebo; per-sample allocation not given. Sampling was performed 63 days after the first vaccine or placebo injection. Sequenced here: peripheral blood, sampled in a trial of Ad26.COV2.S vaccine versus placebo. These receptors were obtained from a person aged 18-60 years who received the Ad26.COV2.S COVID-19 vaccine or a placebo.

V gene TRBV10-3 combines with J gene TRBJ1-4; weak D call: TRBD1 (5 bases). The ends were cut back, 0 bases at V and 0 bases at J, with 5 bases in the middle. This CDR3 comprises 15 residues. Germline V gene sequence: CDR1 ENHRY, CDR2 SYGVKD. This CDR3 is CAISESGATNEKLFF. The DNA of the CDR3 is TGTGCCATCAGTGAGTCGGGGGCAACTAATGAAAAACTGTTTTTT.

The chain uses TRBV29-1 and TRBJ2-2, with a weak D call TRBD1 (6 bases). This CDR3 contains 17 residues. Germline assignment: CDR1 SQVTM and CDR2 ANQGSEA. The V end lost 1 base, the J end lost 2 bases, and 17 bases lay between the germline ends. For the CDR3, the DNA is TGCAGCGTTGAAGGTGGAACCGGGACACTAAACACCGGGGAGCTGTTTTTT. Translating gives CSVEGGTGTLNTGELFF.

The chain joins TRBV7-9 to TRBJ2-1; 7 bases map to TRBD2. J lost 12 bases, V lost 4 bases, and 6 bases had no gene match. CDR1 and CDR2 from the germline V gene are SEHNR and FQNEAQ (reference sequence). The CDR3 is 12 residues long. The CDR3 is CASSSGGGVQFF. The CDR3, as DNA: TGTGCCAGCAGCTCTGGCGGGGGAGTGCAGTTCTTC.

This chain joins TRBV6-2 or TRBV6-3 and TRBJ1-6; possible D gene TRBD1, 5 bases. This CDR3 contains 15 residues. CDR1 MNHEY and CDR2 SVGEGT come from the germline V gene. Trimming removed 6 bases at V and 7 bases at J, with 16 bases between. This chain's CDR3 is CASSPFGRGNSPLHF. Written as DNA, the CDR3 is TGTGCCAGCAGCCCCTTCGGACGGGGGAATTCACCCCTCCACTTT.

The chain employs TRBV19 and TRBJ1-1; 8 bases are shared with TRBD1. Unmatched junction bases numbered 18, after V lost 6 bases and J lost 3 bases. In germline, CDR1 is LNHDA, CDR2 SQIVND (reference sequence). The CDR3 extends over 18 amino acids. DNA of the CDR3: TGTGCCAGTAGCCTCGCCCCGGACAGGGTCGATCGGCACACTGAAGCTTTCTTT. Translating gives CASSLAPDRVDRHTEAFF.

The chain links TRBV19 to TRBJ2-1; no definite D call. The length of the CDR3 is 12 residues. V was trimmed by 8 bases and J by 9 bases, leaving 14 bases between them. CDR1 and CDR2 from the germline V gene are LNHDA and SQIVND (reference sequence). CDR3: CASGLSSGEQFF. CDR3 bases: TGTGCCAGTGGGCTGAGCTCGGGTGAGCAGTTCTTC.

The rearrangement links TRBV10-1 to TRBJ2-7, with unresolved D. From germline, CDR1 is WNHNN and CDR2 SYGVQD (reference sequence). Trimming stripped 8 bases from V and 7 bases from J, with 6 bases between. CDR3 length: 9 amino acids. CDR3 DNA sequence: TGCGCCAGCGGCAGGGAGCAGTACTTC. Its protein is CASGREQYF.

For the CDR3, the DNA is TGCGCCAGCAGCTTGGCGGGGCTAAGTCGAGCTTTCTTT. Encoded protein: CASSLAGLSRAFF. The rearrangement joins TRBV5-1 to TRBJ1-1; D is perhaps TRBD1 (5 bases). Looked up from germline, CDR1 is SGHRS and CDR2 is YFSETQ. V lost 0 bases and J 10 bases, leaving 13 bases between the germline ends. The CDR3 loop spans 13 amino acids.

The CDR3 loop is CASSFLRGRATDTQYF. For the CDR3, the DNA is TGTGCCAGCAGCTTCCTCAGAGGTAGGGCCACAGATACGCAGTATTTT. The chain carries TRBV5-5 and TRBJ2-3; D unresolved. The V gene's germline CDR1 is SGHKS and CDR2 YYEKEE (reference sequence). The V end lost 2 bases, the J end lost 2 bases, and 15 bases lay between the germline ends. The CDR3 runs to 16 residues.

The chain recombines TRBV6-1 with TRBJ2-7; 8 positions agree with TRBD1. The trim removed 2 bases at V and 3 bases at J, leaving 9 bases unmatched. CDR1 is MNHNS and CDR2 is SASEGT in the germline V gene. The CDR3 is 16 amino acids. The DNA for the CDR3 is TGTGCCAGCAGTGAAACCGGACAGGGTCGGAACTACGAGCAGTACTTC. This sequence encodes CASSETGQGRNYEQYF.

The CDR3 DNA reads TGTGCCAGCAGTCGGACAGGGCTGGCTGAGCAGTTCTTC. Translated: CASSRTGLAEQFF. The gene calls are TRBV6-5 and TRBJ2-1; 8 bases line up with TRBD1. The CDR3 contains 13 residues. The ends lost 5 bases at V and 9 bases at J; junction bases unmatched: 6. Germline CDR1 and CDR2: MNHEY and SVGAGI.

This clone was seen at least ten times. The chain is built from TRBV30 and TRBJ2-2; D may correspond to TRBD1 or TRBD2 (5 bases each). The CDR3 loop spans 16 amino acids. Germline V lookup: CDR1 GTSNPN, CDR2 SVGIG (reference sequence). Trimming cost V 0 bases and J 5 bases, with 16 bases left between them. In DNA form, the CDR3 reads TGTGCCTGGAGTGTGTCGAGGGACCCCAGGACCGGGGAGCTGTTTTTT. This translates into CAWSVSRDPRTGELFF.

CDR3 sequence reads: CASSPLGFTEAFF. The CDR3 DNA reads as TGCGCCAGCAGTCCGTTGGGGTTCACTGAAGCTTTCTTT. This sequence joins TRBV23-1 and TRBJ1-1; no definite D call. TRBV23-1 is an ORF for which the function is uncertain. Trimming left V 4 bases short and J 4 bases short, with 10 bases between. This CDR3 region has 13 residues.

The gene calls are TRBV5-4 and TRBJ1-2; possibly TRBD1 for D (5 bases). With 0 bases removed from V and 2 bases from J, the gap between germline ends came to 14 bases. From germline, CDR1 is SGHNT and CDR2 YYREEE (reference sequence). The length of the CDR3 is 16 residues. The CDR3 nucleotides read TGTGCCAGCAGCTTGGTTTCGGGGCGGGGAAACTATGGCTACACCTTC. It specifies CASSLVSGRGNYGYTF. The complete variable domain, with remaining parts taken from reference TRBV5-4 and TRBJ1-2, reads ETGVTQSPTHLIKTRGQQVTLRCSSQSGHNTVSWYQQALGQGPQFIFQYYREEENGRGNFPPRFSGLQFPNYSSELNVNALELDDSALYLCASSLVSGRGNYGYTFGSGTRLTVV.

V and J are TRBV29-1 and TRBJ2-3; 10 bases line up with TRBD1. Germline CDR1 SQVTM, CDR2 ANQGSEA. The length of the CDR3 is 14 residues. V was pared by 7 bases and J by 1 base, with 5 bases of the junction left unmatched. This chain's CDR3 is CSAIGTGGTDTQYF. The CDR3 region has the DNA TGCAGCGCAATAGGGACAGGGGGCACAGATACGCAGTATTTT.

The rearrangement joins TRBV7-9 to TRBJ2-1, with D unresolved. The CDR3 loop spans 14 amino acids. Germline V gene data show CDR1 as SEHNR and CDR2 as FQNEAQ (reference sequence). With 5 bases removed from V and 0 bases from J, the gap between germline ends came to 8 bases. In nucleotides, the CDR3 is TGTGCCAGCAGCGCCGATAGCTCCTACAATGAGCAGTTCTTC. Encoded protein: CASSADSSYNEQFF.

The V gene is TRBV10-3, the J gene TRBJ2-3; 8 bases agree with TRBD2. The V and J ends lost 11 bases and 0 bases, in that order; junction bases with no gene match: 7. The CDR3 is 14 residues long. Germline CDR1 is ENHRY and CDR2 is SYGVKD. The CDR3 sequence is CAARGGTSTDTQYF. The CDR3 DNA follows: TGTGCCGCTCGGGGGGGGACTAGCACAGATACGCAGTATTTT.

V usage is TRBV12-3 or TRBV12-4 and J usage is TRBJ1-5; D is undetermined. V was shortened by 3 bases and J by 7 bases, with 7 bases between the two germline ends. The length of the CDR3 is 12 residues. CDR3 residues: CASSFVEQPQHF. For the CDR3, the DNA is TGTGCCAGCAGTTTTGTGGAGCAGCCCCAGCATTTT.

This clone was counted once. V usage is TRBV7-2 and J usage is TRBJ2-7; 12 bases agree with TRBD2. The CDR3 covers 15 residues. J lost 6 bases, V lost 2 bases, and 5 bases had no gene match. Germline CDR1 is SGHTA and CDR2 is FQGNSA. CDR3 in DNA: TGTGCCAGCAGCTTAAGGGCTAGCGGGGGGGGCGAGCAGTACTTC. It specifies CASSLRASGGGEQYF.

V usage is TRBV18 and J usage is TRBJ1-2; 7 nucleotides match TRBD1. The CDR3 runs to 14 residues. CDR1 is KGHSH, CDR2 LQKENI, per germline. With V trimmed by 3 bases and J by 2 bases, 3 bases remained unmatched. The CDR3 DNA sequence: TGTGCCAGCTCACCTGCGACAGGGAACTATGGCTACACCTTC. It specifies CASSPATGNYGYTF.

The chain is built from TRBV3-1 (or the pseudogene TRBV3-2) and TRBJ2-7; TRBD1 agrees at 9 bases. CDR1 and CDR2 from the germline V gene are LGHDT and YNNKEL (reference sequence). The trim removed 4 bases at V and 3 bases at J, leaving 4 bases unmatched. The CDR3 has 14 residues. This CDR3 is CASSRTGAVYEQYF. For the CDR3, the DNA is TGTGCCAGCAGCCGGACAGGGGCTGTCTACGAGCAGTACTTC.

The sample holds many counts of this clone. The chain combines TRBV19 with TRBJ2-1; tentative D call: TRBD1 (6 bases). Trimming pared 4 bases from V and 7 bases from J, leaving 8 bases between. From germline, CDR1 is LNHDA and CDR2 SQIVND (reference sequence). The CDR3 runs 12 residues. The CDR3 nucleotides read TGTGCCAGTAGTACACAGGGAAATGAGCAGTTCTTC. This sequence encodes CASSTQGNEQFF. Full variable domain (outside the CDR3, taken from reference TRBV19 and TRBJ2-1): DGGITQSPKYLFRKEGQNVTLSCEQNLNHDAMYWYRQDPGQGLRLIYYSQIVNDFQKGDIAEGYSVSREKKESFPLTVTSAQKNPTAFYLCASSTQGNEQFFGPGTRLTVL.

The V gene is TRBV20-1, the J gene TRBJ2-5; D uncertain. In germline, CDR1 is DFQATT, CDR2 SNEGSKA (reference sequence). The ends were cut back, 6 bases at V and 0 bases at J, with 5 bases in the middle. The CDR3 is made up of 11 amino acids. DNA for the CDR3: TGCAGTGCGCCAGACCAAGAGACCCAGTACTTC. This sequence encodes CSAPDQETQYF.

The chain links TRBV19 to TRBJ2-3; 9 bases line up with TRBD1. The CDR3 spans 14 residues. V shed 6 bases, J shed 7 bases, and the junction held 8 bases outside the gene matches. The germline V gene encodes CDR1 LNHDA and CDR2 SQIVND (reference sequence). The CDR3 is CASRIGQGSNTQYF. In DNA form, the CDR3 reads TGTGCCAGTAGGATTGGACAGGGGTCGAATACGCAGTATTTT.

Notes on this clone: This sample also contains other DNA sequences that code for the same CDR3. The chain couples TRBV5-1 to TRBJ2-3; D perhaps matches TRBD1 (5 bases). This CDR3 region has 14 residues. CDR1 and CDR2 from the germline V gene are SGHRS and YFSETQ. V was trimmed by 0 bases and J by 1 base, leaving 6 bases between them. The CDR3 DNA reads as TGCGCCAGCAGCTTGGGCAGGGGCACAGATACGCAGTATTTT. This gives the protein CASSLGRGTDTQYF.